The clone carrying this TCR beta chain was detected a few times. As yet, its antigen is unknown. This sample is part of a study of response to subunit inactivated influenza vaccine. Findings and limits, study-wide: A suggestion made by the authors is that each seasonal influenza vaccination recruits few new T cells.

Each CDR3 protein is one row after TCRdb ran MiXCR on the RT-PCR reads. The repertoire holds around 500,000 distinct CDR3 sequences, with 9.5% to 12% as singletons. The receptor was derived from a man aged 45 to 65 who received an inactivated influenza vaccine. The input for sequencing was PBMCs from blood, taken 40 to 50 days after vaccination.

This CDR3 is CSVHSGSGFYEQYF. The CDR3 region has the DNA TGCAGCGTCCATAGCGGGAGCGGGTTCTACGAGCAGTACTTC. The chain couples TRBV29-1 to TRBJ2-7, with 9 positions matching TRBD2. CDR1 is SQVTM, CDR2 ANQGSEA, per germline. This CDR3 has 14 residues. V dropped 6 bases and J dropped 3; count of bases not matched to a gene: 9.